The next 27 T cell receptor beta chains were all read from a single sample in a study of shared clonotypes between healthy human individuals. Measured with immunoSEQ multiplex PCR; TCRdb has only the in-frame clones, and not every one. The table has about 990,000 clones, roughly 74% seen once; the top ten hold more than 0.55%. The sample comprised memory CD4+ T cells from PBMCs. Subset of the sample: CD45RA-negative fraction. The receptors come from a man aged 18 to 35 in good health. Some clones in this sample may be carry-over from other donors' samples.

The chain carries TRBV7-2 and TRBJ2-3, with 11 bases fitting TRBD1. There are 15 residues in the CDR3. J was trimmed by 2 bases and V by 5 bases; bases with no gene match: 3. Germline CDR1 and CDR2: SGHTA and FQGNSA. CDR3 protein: CASSEGQGATDTQYF. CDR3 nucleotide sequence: TGTGCCAGCAGCGAAGGACAGGGGGCCACAGATACGCAGTATTTT.

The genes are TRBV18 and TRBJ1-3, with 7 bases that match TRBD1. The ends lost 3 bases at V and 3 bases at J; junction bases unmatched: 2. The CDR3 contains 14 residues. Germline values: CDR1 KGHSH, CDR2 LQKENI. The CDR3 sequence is CASSPRDSGNTIYF. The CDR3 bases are TGTGCCAGCTCACCCCGGGACAGTGGAAACACCATATATTTT.

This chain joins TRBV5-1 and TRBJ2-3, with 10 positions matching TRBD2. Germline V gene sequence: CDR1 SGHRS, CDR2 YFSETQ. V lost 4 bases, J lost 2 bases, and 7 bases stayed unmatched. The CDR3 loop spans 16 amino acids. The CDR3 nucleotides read TGCGCCAGCAGCGTTGCACTAGCGGGGTTCACAGATACGCAGTATTTT. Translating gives CASSVALAGFTDTQYF.

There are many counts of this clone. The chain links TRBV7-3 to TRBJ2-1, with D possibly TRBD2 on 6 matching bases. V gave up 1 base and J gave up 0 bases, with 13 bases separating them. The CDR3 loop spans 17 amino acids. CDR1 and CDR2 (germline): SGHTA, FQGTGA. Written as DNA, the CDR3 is TGTGCCAGCAGCTTAAATTTGGCGGGGAGCTCCTACAATGAGCAGTTCTTC. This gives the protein CASSLNLAGSSYNEQFF.

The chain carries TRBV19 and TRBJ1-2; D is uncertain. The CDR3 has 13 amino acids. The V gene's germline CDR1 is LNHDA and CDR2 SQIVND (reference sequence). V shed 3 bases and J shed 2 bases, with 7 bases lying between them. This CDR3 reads CASSMAKNYGYTF. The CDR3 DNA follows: TGTGCCAGTAGTATGGCGAAGAACTATGGCTACACCTTC. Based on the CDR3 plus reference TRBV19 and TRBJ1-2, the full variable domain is DGGITQSPKYLFRKEGQNVTLSCEQNLNHDAMYWYRQDPGQGLRLIYYSQIVNDFQKGDIAEGYSVSREKKESFPLTVTSAQKNPTAFYLCASSMAKNYGYTFGSGTRLTVV.

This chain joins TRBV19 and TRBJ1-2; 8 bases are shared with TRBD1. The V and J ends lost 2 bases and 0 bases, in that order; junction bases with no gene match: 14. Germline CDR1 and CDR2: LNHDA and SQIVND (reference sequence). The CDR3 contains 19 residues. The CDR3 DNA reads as TGTGCCAGTAGTATATCGTGGGACAGGAGGCCCTACTCTAACTATGGCTACACCTTC. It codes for CASSISWDRRPYSNYGYTF.

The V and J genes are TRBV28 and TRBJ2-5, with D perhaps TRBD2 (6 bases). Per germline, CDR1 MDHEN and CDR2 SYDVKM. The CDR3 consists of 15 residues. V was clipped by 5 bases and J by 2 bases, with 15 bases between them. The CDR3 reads CASSVRGGQQETQYF. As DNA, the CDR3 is TGTGCCAGCAGTGTAAGGGGAGGCCAACAAGAGACCCAGTACTTC.

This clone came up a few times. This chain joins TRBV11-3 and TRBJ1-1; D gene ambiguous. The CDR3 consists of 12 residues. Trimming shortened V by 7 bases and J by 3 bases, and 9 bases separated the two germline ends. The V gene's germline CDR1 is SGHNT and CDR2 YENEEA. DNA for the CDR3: TGTGCCAGCACCACCCGCTACACTGAAGCTTTCTTT. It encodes CASTTRYTEAFF.

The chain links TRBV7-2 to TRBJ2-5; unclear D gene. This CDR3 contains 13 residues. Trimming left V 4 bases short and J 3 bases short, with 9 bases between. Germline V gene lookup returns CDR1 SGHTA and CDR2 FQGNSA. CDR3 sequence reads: CASSWPYKETQYF. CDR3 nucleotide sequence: TGTGCCAGCAGCTGGCCCTATAAAGAGACCCAGTACTTC. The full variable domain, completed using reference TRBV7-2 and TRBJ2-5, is GAGVSQSPSNKVTEKGKDVELRCDPISGHTALYWYRQSLGQGLEFLIYFQGNSAPDKSGLPSDRFSAERTGGSVSTLTIQRTQQEDSAVYLCASSWPYKETQYFGPGTRLLVL.

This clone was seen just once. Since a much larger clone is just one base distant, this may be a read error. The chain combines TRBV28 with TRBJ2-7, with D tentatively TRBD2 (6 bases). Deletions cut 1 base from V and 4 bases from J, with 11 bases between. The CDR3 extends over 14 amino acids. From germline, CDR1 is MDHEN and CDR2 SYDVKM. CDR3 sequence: CASSLSASEYEQYF. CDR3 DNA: TGTGCCAGCAGTTTATCGGCTAGCGAGTACGAGCAGTACTTC. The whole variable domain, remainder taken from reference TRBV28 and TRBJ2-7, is DVKVTQSSRYLVKRTGEKVFLECVQDMDHENMFWYRQDPGLGLRLIYFSYDVKMKEKGDIPEGYSVSREKKERFSLILESASTNQTSMYLCASSLSASEYEQYFGPGTRLTVT.

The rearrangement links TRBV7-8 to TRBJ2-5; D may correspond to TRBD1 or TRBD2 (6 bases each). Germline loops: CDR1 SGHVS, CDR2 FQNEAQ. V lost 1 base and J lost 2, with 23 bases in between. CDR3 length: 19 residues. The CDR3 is CASSLGPGWGGTQQETQYF. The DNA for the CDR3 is TGTGCCAGCAGCTTAGGGCCCGGTTGGGGCGGGACACAGCAAGAGACCCAGTACTTC.

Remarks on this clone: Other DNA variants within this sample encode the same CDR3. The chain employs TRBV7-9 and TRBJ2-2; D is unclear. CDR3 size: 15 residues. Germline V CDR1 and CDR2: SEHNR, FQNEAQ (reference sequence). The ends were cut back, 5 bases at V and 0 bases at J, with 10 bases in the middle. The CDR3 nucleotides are TGTGCCAGCAGCCTGGCCGCGGCGAACACCGGGGAGCTGTTTTTT. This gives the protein CASSLAAANTGELFF.

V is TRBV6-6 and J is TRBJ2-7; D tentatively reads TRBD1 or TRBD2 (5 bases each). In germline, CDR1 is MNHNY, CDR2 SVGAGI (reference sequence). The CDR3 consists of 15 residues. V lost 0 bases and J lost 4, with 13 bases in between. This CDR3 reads CASSYSNAREYEQYF. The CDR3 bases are TGTGCCAGCAGTTACTCGAACGCCAGGGAGTACGAGCAGTACTTC.

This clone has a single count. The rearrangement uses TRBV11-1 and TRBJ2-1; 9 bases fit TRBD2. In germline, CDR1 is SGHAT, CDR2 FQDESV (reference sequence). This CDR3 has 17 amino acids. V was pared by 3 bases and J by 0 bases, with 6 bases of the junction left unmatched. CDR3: CASSFRTSAYSYNEQFF. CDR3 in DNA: TGTGCCAGCAGCTTTCGGACTAGCGCGTACTCCTACAATGAGCAGTTCTTC. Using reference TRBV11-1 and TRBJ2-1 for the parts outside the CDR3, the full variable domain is EAEVAQSPRYKITEKSQAVAFWCDPISGHATLYWYRQILGQGPELLVQFQDESVVDDSQLPKDRFSAERLKGVDSTLKIQPAELGDSAMYLCASSFRTSAYSYNEQFFGPGTRLTVL.

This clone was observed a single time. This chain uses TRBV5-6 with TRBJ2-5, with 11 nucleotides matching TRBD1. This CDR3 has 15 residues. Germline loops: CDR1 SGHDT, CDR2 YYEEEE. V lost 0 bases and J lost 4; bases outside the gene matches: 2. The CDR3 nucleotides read TGTGCCAGCAGCTTGGCCGGGACAGGGGGAGAGACCCAGTACTTC. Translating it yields CASSLAGTGGETQYF.

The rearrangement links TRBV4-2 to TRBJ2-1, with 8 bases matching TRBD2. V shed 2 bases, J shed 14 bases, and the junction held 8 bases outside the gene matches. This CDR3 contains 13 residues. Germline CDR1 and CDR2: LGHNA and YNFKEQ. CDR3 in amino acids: CASSQLTSDKEFF. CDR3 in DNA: TGTGCCAGCAGCCAATTGACTAGCGATAAGGAGTTCTTC.

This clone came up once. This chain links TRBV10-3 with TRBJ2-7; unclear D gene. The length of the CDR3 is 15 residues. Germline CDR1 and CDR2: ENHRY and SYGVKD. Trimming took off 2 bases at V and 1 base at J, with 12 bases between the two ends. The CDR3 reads CAISEEQITSYEQYF. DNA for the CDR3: TGTGCCATCAGTGAGGAACAGATTACGTCCTACGAGCAGTACTTC.

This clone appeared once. Here the CDR3 DNA reads TGTGCCAGCAGCTTAACCGCGGGGTTCTACAATGAGCAGTTCTTC. It is translated as CASSLTAGFYNEQFF. The chain carries TRBV11-2 and TRBJ2-1; a possible D gene is TRBD2 (6 bases). The CDR3 has 15 amino acids. Germline V gene sequence: CDR1 SGHAT, CDR2 FQNNGV. V shed 2 bases and J shed 3 bases, with 11 bases lying between them. Full variable domain (outside the CDR3, taken from reference TRBV11-2 and TRBJ2-1): EAGVAQSPRYKIIEKRQSVAFWCNPISGHATLYWYQQILGQGPKLLIQFQNNGVVDDSQLPKDRFSAERLKGVDSTLKIQPAKLEDSAVYLCASSLTAGFYNEQFFGPGTRLTVL.

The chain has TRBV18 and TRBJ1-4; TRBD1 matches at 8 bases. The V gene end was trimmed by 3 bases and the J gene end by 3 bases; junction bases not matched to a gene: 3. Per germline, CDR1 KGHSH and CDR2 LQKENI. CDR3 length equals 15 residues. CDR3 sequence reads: CASSPSTGANEKLFF. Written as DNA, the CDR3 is TGTGCCAGCTCACCGTCGACAGGGGCTAATGAAAAACTGTTTTTT.

Here the CDR3 reads CASSRRTGRSGNTIYF. The DNA of the CDR3 is TGTGCCAGCAGCCGTAGGACAGGGCGCTCTGGAAACACCATATATTTT. The J gene is TRBJ1-3, the V gene TRBV5-6; 8 bases are shared with TRBD1. V lost 4 bases and J lost 0; bases outside the gene matches: 6. Germline V CDR1 and CDR2: SGHDT, YYEEEE. CDR3 length equals 16 residues. Combining the CDR3 with reference TRBV5-6 and TRBJ1-3 gives the whole variable domain DAGVTQSPTHLIKTRGQQVTLRCSPKSGHDTVSWYQQALGQGPQFIFQYYEEEERQRGNFPDRFSGHQFPNYSSELNVNALLLGDSALYLCASSRRTGRSGNTIYFGEGSWLTVV.

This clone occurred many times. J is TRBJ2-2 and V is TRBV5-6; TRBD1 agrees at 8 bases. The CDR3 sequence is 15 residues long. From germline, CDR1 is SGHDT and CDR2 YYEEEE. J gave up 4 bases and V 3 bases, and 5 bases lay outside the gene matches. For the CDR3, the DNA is TGTGCCAGCAGCTCATCGGACAGGGCCACCGGGGAGCTGTTTTTT. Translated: CASSSSDRATGELFF.

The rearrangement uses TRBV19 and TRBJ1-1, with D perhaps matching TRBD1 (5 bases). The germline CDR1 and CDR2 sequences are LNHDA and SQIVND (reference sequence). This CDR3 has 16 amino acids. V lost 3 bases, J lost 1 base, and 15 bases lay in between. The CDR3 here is CASSIKSAGKNTEAFF. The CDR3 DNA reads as TGTGCCAGTAGTATTAAATCCGCAGGGAAGAACACTGAAGCTTTCTTT.

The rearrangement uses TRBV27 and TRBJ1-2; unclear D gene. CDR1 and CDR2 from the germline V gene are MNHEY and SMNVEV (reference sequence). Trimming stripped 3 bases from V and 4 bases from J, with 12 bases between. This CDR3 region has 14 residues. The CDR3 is CASSFLGSLYGYTF. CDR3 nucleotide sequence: TGTGCCAGCAGTTTTCTCGGGTCTCTCTATGGCTACACCTTC.

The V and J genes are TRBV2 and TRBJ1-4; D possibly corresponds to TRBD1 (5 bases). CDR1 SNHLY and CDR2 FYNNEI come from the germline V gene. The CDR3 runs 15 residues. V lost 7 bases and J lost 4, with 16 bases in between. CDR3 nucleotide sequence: TGTGCCAGCATTAAGGAACAGGCACTTAATGAAAAACTGTTTTTT. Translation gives CASIKEQALNEKLFF. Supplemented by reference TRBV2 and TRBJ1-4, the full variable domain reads EPEVTQTPSHQVTQMGQEVILRCVPISNHLYFYWYRQILGQKVEFLVSFYNNEISEKSEIFDDQFSVERPDGSNFTLKIRSTKLEDSAMYFCASIKEQALNEKLFFGSGTQLSVL.

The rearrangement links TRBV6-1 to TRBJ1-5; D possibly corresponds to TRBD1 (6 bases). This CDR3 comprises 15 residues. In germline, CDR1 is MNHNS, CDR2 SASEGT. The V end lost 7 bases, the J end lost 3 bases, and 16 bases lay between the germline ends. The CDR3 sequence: CASTGGRGYNQPQHF. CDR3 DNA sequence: TGTGCCAGCACTGGTGGCAGGGGTTACAATCAGCCCCAGCATTTT.

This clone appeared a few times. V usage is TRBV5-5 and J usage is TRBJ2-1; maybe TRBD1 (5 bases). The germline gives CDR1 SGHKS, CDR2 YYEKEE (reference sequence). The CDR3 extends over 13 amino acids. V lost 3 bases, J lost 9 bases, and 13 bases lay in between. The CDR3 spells CASSYSTATEQFF. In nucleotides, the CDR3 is TGTGCCAGCAGCTATTCGACAGCGACTGAGCAGTTCTTC.

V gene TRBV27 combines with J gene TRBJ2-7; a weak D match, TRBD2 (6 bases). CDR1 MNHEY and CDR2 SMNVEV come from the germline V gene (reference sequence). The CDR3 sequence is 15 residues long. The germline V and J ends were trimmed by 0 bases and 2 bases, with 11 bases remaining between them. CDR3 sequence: CASSLSPGLAYEQYF. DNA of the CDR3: TGTGCCAGCAGTTTATCGCCGGGACTCGCCTACGAGCAGTACTTC.